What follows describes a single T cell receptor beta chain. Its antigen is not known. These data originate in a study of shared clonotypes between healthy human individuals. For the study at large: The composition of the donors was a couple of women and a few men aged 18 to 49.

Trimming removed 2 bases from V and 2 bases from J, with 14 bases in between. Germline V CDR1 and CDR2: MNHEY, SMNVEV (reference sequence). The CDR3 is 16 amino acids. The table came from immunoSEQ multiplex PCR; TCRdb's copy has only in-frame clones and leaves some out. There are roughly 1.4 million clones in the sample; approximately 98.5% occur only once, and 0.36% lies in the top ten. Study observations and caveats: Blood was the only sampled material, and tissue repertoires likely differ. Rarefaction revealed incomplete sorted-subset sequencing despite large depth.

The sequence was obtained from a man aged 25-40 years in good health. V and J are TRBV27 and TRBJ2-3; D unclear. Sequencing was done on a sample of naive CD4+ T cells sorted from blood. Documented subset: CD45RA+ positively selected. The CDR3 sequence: CASSLGPVYYTDTQYF. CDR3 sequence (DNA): TGTGCCAGCAGTTTAGGTCCGGTATACTACACAGATACGCAGTATTTT.